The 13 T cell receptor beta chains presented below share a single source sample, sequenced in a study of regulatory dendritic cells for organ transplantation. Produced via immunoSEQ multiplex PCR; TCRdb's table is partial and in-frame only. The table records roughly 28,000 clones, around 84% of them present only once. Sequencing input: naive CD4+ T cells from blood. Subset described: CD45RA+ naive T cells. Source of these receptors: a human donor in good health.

The CDR3 spells CASSARSSTDTQYF. The CDR3 coding sequence is TGTGCCAGCAGTGCCCGGAGCAGCACAGATACGCAGTATTTT. The J gene is TRBJ2-3, the V gene TRBV2; D remains ambiguous. The CDR3 has 14 residues. The V end lost 4 bases, the J end lost 0 bases, and 8 bases lay between the germline ends. Germline V lookup: CDR1 SNHLY, CDR2 FYNNEI.

The DNA for the CDR3 is TGTGCCAGCAGCTTAGGACAGGGGTATGAAAAACTGTTTTTT. Its translation is CASSLGQGYEKLFF. The chain carries TRBV7-9 and TRBJ1-4; 8 positions match TRBD1. Germline-derived CDR1 and CDR2 are SEHNR and FQNEAQ (reference sequence). The CDR3 consists of 14 residues. The ends lost 1 base at V and 6 bases at J; junction bases unmatched: 1.

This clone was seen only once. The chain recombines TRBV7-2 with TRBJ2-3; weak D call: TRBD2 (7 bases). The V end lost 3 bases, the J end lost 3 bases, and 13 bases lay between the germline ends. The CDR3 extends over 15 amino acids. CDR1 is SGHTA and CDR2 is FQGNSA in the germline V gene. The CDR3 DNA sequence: TGTGCCAGCAGCTTGGGGGGGCCTCGGACAGATACGCAGTATTTT. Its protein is CASSLGGPRTDTQYF.

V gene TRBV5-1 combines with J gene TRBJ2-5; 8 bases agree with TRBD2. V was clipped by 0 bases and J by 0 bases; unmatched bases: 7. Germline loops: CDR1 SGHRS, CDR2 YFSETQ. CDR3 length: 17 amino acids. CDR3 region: CASSLVVSGGHQETQYF. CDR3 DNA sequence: TGCGCCAGCAGCTTGGTGGTGAGCGGGGGACACCAAGAGACCCAGTACTTC.

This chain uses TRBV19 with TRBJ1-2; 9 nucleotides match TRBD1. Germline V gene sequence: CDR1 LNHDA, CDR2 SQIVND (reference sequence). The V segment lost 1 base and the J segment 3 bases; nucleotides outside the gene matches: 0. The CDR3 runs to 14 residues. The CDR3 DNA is TGTGCCAGTAGTATAGGGGACAGGGACTATGGCTACACCTTC. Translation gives CASSIGDRDYGYTF. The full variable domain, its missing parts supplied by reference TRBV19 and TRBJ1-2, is DGGITQSPKYLFRKEGQNVTLSCEQNLNHDAMYWYRQDPGQGLRLIYYSQIVNDFQKGDIAEGYSVSREKKESFPLTVTSAQKNPTAFYLCASSIGDRDYGYTFGSGTRLTVV.

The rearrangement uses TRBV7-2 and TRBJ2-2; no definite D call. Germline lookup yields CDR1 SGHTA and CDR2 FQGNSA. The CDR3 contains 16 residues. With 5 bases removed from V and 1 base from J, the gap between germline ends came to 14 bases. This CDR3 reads CASSPEAPENTGELFF. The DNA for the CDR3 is TGTGCCAGCAGCCCTGAGGCCCCTGAGAACACCGGGGAGCTGTTTTTT.

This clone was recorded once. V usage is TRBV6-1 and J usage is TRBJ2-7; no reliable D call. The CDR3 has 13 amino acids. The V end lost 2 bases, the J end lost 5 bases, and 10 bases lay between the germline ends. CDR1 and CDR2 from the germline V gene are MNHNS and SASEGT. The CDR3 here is CASSENIRDEQYF. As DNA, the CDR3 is TGTGCCAGCAGTGAAAATATCCGGGACGAGCAGTACTTC.

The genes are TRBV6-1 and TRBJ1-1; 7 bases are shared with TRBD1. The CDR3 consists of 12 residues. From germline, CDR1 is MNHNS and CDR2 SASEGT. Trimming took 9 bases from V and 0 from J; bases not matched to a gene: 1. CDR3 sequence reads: CASGTVNTEAFF. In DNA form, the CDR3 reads TGTGCCAGTGGGACAGTGAACACTGAAGCTTTCTTT.

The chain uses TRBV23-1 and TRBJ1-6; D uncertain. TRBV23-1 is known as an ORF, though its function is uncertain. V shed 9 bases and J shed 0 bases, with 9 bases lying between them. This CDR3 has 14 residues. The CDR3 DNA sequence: TGCGCCAGGTCGGTCGGCTCCTATAATTCACCCCTCCACTTT. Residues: CARSVGSYNSPLHF.

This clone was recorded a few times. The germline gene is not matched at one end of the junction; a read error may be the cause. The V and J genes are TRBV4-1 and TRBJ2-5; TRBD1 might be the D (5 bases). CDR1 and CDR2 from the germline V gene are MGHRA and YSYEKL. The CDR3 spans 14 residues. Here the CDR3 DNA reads TGCGCCAGCACCCAAGGGGCTAATGAGAAGACCCAGTACTTC. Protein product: CASTQGANEKTQYF.

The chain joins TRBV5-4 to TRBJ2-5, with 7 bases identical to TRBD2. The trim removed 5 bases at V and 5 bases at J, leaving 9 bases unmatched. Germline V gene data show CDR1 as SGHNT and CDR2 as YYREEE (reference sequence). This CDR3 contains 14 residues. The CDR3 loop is CASSFGLDPETQYF. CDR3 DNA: TGTGCCAGCAGTTTCGGACTAGACCCTGAGACCCAGTACTTC.

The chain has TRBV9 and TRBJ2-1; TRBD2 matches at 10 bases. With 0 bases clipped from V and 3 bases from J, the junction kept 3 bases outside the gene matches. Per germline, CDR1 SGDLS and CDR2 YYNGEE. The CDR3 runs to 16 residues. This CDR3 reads CASSVELAGVYNEQFF. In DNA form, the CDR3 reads TGTGCCAGCAGCGTAGAGCTAGCGGGGGTCTACAATGAGCAGTTCTTC.

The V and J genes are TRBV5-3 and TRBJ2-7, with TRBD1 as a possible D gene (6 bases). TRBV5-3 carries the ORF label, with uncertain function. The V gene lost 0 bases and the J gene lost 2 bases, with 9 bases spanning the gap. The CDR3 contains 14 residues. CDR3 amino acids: CARSLVTGPYEQYF. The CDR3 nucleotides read TGTGCCAGAAGCTTGGTGACAGGCCCCTACGAGCAGTACTTC.